The rows below give T cell receptor beta chains drawn from one sample of a study of blood T cell repertoires in COVID-19. Clones were sequenced by immunoSEQ multiplex PCR, and TCRdb holds only the in-frame ones, with some missing. Found here are 100,000 to 150,000 clones, around 89% of them singletons; the top ten hold about 2%. The specimen was peripheral blood. The receptors derive from a man between 65 and 80 years old with active COVID-19. Both conserved end residues are part of each CDR3. Fields, in order: clone size, J gene, V gene, D gene, CDR3 protein, CDR3 DNA. D genes are given only for firm matches. Size is omitted from some rows. Given values are once, few, many or a class for expanded clones.

clone size: .; J gene: TRBJ1-5; V gene: TRBV11-2; D gene: .; CDR3 protein: CASSVRSNQPQHF; CDR3 DNA: TGTGCCAGCAGCGTCCGGTCCAATCAGCCCCAGCATTTT
clone size: .; J gene: TRBJ1-1; V gene: TRBV2; D gene: .; CDR3 protein: CASSPGPEAFF; CDR3 DNA: TGTGCCAGCAGTCCAGGGCCGGAAGCTTTCTTT
clone size: .; J gene: TRBJ2-3; V gene: TRBV7-3; D gene: .; CDR3 protein: CASSLVGVGTQYF; CDR3 DNA: TGTGCCAGCAGCTTAGTAGGGGTGGGTACGCAGTATTTT
clone size: .; J gene: TRBJ2-3; V gene: TRBV7-3; D gene: TRBD1; CDR3 protein: CASSLTGGRGTDTQYF; CDR3 DNA: TGTGCCAGCAGCTTGACAGGGGGGCGCGGCACAGATACGCAGTATTTT
clone size: once; J gene: TRBJ2-7; V gene: TRBV2; D gene: TRBD1; CDR3 protein: CASSDEGAGYEQYF; CDR3 DNA: TGTGCCAGCAGTGACGAGGGGGCAGGGTACGAGCAGTACTTC
clone size: .; J gene: TRBJ1-5; V gene: TRBV27; D gene: .; CDR3 protein: CASSLWSNSNQPQHF; CDR3 DNA: TGTGCCAGCAGTTTATGGAGTAATAGCAATCAGCCCCAGCATTTT
clone size: .; J gene: TRBJ2-3; V gene: TRBV19; D gene: TRBD1; CDR3 protein: CASSIGQGPTDTQYF; CDR3 DNA: TGTGCCAGTAGTATAGGACAGGGCCCCACAGATACGCAGTATTTT
clone size: .; J gene: TRBJ1-1; V gene: TRBV4-2; D gene: TRBD1; CDR3 protein: CASSRSGQPEAFF; CDR3 DNA: TGTGCCAGCAGCCGATCGGGACAGCCTGAAGCTTTCTTT
clone size: .; J gene: TRBJ1-6; V gene: TRBV9; D gene: TRBD1; CDR3 protein: CASSVGQGGSPLHF; CDR3 DNA: TGTGCCAGCAGCGTAGGACAGGGGGGTTCACCCCTCCACTTT
clone size: .; J gene: TRBJ1-6; V gene: TRBV12-3/TRBV12-4; D gene: .; CDR3 protein: CASSRDTYSPLHF; CDR3 DNA: TGTGCCAGCAGCCGGGACACGTATTCACCCCTCCACTTT
clone size: .; J gene: TRBJ2-1; V gene: TRBV11-2; D gene: TRBD1; CDR3 protein: CASSYRDRGYNEQFF; CDR3 DNA: TGTGCCAGCAGCTACCGGGACAGGGGCTACAATGAGCAGTTCTTC
clone size: .; J gene: TRBJ2-1; V gene: TRBV11-3; D gene: TRBD2; CDR3 protein: CASSLTSGRRDEQFF; CDR3 DNA: TGTGCCAGCAGCTTAACTAGCGGGAGGAGAGATGAGCAGTTCTTC
clone size: few; J gene: TRBJ1-6; V gene: TRBV19; D gene: TRBD1; CDR3 protein: CASTRQGVKNSPLHF; CDR3 DNA: TGTGCCAGTACCCGACAGGGGGTAAAGAATTCACCCCTCCACTTT
clone size: .; J gene: TRBJ1-2; V gene: TRBV30; D gene: .; CDR3 protein: CAWNEGRHGYTF; CDR3 DNA: TGTGCCTGGAACGAGGGAAGGCATGGCTACACCTTC
clone size: .; J gene: TRBJ2-2; V gene: TRBV2; D gene: .; CDR3 protein: CASRVGGGTGELFF; CDR3 DNA: TGTGCCAGCAGGGTGGGAGGGGGAACCGGGGAGCTGTTTTTT
clone size: .; J gene: TRBJ1-2; V gene: TRBV6-5; D gene: TRBD1; CDR3 protein: CASSYSNDRVGGYTF; CDR3 DNA: TGTGCCAGCAGTTACTCGAATGACAGGGTCGGCGGCTACACCTTC
clone size: .; J gene: TRBJ1-1; V gene: TRBV7-9; D gene: .; CDR3 protein: CASSTHLKNTEAFF; CDR3 DNA: TGTGCCAGCAGCACTCACTTAAAAAACACTGAAGCTTTCTTT
clone size: .; J gene: TRBJ2-3; V gene: TRBV7-9; D gene: TRBD1; CDR3 protein: CASSQGTGVDTQYF; CDR3 DNA: TGTGCCAGCAGCCAGGGGACAGGGGTCGATACGCAGTATTTT
clone size: .; J gene: TRBJ2-2; V gene: TRBV28; D gene: TRBD2; CDR3 protein: CASSSHVGTSSLNTGELFF; CDR3 DNA: TGTGCCAGCAGTTCCCATGTGGGGACTAGTAGTCTTAACACCGGGGAGCTGTTTTTT
clone size: .; J gene: TRBJ2-6; V gene: TRBV28; D gene: .; CDR3 protein: CASRLDSSGANVLTF; CDR3 DNA: TGTGCCAGCAGGCTAGACAGCTCTGGGGCCAACGTCCTGACTTTC
clone size: .; J gene: TRBJ2-7; V gene: TRBV28; D gene: .; CDR3 protein: CASSLLGIRENEQYF; CDR3 DNA: TGTGCCAGCAGTCTCCTAGGGATCCGGGAGAACGAGCAGTACTTC
clone size: .; J gene: TRBJ2-1; V gene: TRBV4-3; D gene: .; CDR3 protein: CASSQELAISNEQFF; CDR3 DNA: TGCGCCAGCAGCCAAGAACTAGCAATATCCAATGAGCAGTTCTTC
clone size: .; J gene: TRBJ1-4; V gene: TRBV2; D gene: TRBD1; CDR3 protein: CASSEGNRGGVKLFF; CDR3 DNA: TGTGCCAGCAGTGAAGGGAACAGGGGGGGTGTGAAACTGTTTTTT
clone size: .; J gene: TRBJ1-4; V gene: TRBV25-1; D gene: .; CDR3 protein: CASGRDINEKLFF; CDR3 DNA: TGTGCCAGCGGGCGGGATATAAATGAAAAACTGTTTTTT
clone size: .; J gene: TRBJ2-7; V gene: TRBV7-9; D gene: TRBD2; CDR3 protein: CATQREAAGEQYF; CDR3 DNA: TGTGCCACCCAGCGGGAGGCGGCGGGGGAGCAGTACTTC
clone size: .; J gene: TRBJ2-7; V gene: TRBV28; D gene: .; CDR3 protein: CASSLGALSYEQYF; CDR3 DNA: TGTGCCAGCAGTTTGGGAGCCCTCTCCTACGAGCAGTACTTC
clone size: .; J gene: TRBJ1-4; V gene: TRBV27; D gene: TRBD1; CDR3 protein: CASSLQGVNEKLFF; CDR3 DNA: TGTGCCAGCAGTTTACAGGGGGTTAATGAAAAACTGTTTTTT
clone size: .; J gene: TRBJ1-2; V gene: TRBV6-2/TRBV6-3; D gene: TRBD1; CDR3 protein: CASSTTGGVDYGYTF; CDR3 DNA: TGTGCCAGCAGTACGACAGGGGGCGTCGACTATGGCTACACCTTC
clone size: .; J gene: TRBJ1-5; V gene: TRBV28; D gene: .; CDR3 protein: CASSTLGPQHF; CDR3 DNA: TGTGCCAGCAGTACTCTTGGGCCCCAGCATTTT